This T cell receptor (beta chain) comes out of a study of beta chain features in type 1 diabetes. Concerning this clone: What it recognizes is unknown.

Study-level results: Type 1 diabetes patients had fewer VDJ junction insertions and more deletions.

Since all of the isolated RNA was reverse transcribed, expressed TCRB transcripts were what got sequenced. The data were produced by immunoSEQ multiplex PCR, yet TCRdb's version contains in-frame clones alone and is incomplete. This sample has approximately 470,000 clones; around 28% occur once, and the top ten carry around 0.065%. The TCR was taken from a man aged 18 to 30 in good health. Sequences were obtained from naive CD4+ T cells from blood.

CDR3 residues: CASSPPSGREGYEQYF. The CDR3 DNA reads TGCGCCAGCAGCCCACCCTCTGGGCGGGAGGGCTACGAGCAGTACTTC. This chain links TRBV5-1 with TRBJ2-7; 9 bases map to TRBD2. CDR3 length: 16 residues. Germline assignment: CDR1 SGHRS and CDR2 YFSETQ. V trimming: 4 bases; J trimming: 3 bases; junction bases outside the gene matches: 11.